The T cell receptor beta chain under discussion was sequenced for a study of cytomegalovirus exposure and HLA in healthy donors. CDR3 size: 12 residues. V lost 5 bases and J lost 2, with 6 bases in between. Germline V gives CDR1 SEHNR, CDR2 FQNEAQ (reference sequence). Primers for the PCR totalled 60 Vbeta and 13 Jbeta. Generated by immunoSEQ multiplex PCR, the TCRdb table keeps only in-frame clones and is missing some. Of about 130,000 clones listed, approximately 61% are singletons. Regarding the study as a whole: Beyond CMV serostatus, there was no information to go on about immune exposure. Further analysis was carried out later, and it showed several of the most significant clusters appearing linked to common viral pathogens. On later analysis, the bulk of CMV-associated TCR beta chains appeared to be HLA-restricted.

To note about this clone: No antigen is known for it.

The sample was PBMCs. The chain recombines TRBV7-9 with TRBJ2-5; no clear D. This sequence was found in a man younger than 45 in good health and CMV-seropositive. The CDR3 bases are TGTGCCAGCAGCCCACAGCAAGAGACCCAGTACTTC. Translating it yields CASSPQQETQYF.